This T cell receptor (beta chain) was captured by sequencing in a study of CD8+ T cells in alopecia areata. Stated treatment: oral pan-JAK inhibitor, 5-10 mg twice daily. Extracted RNA was reverse transcribed, and the resulting cDNA served as sequencing template. Data came from immunoSEQ multiplex PCR; TCRdb stores just in-frame clones and leaves some out. The sample carries about 200,000 clones, just under 65% recorded once. Trimming cost V 3 bases and J 5 bases; bases outside gene matches: 10. This CDR3 region has 16 residues. Germline values: CDR1 SGDLS, CDR2 YYNGEE. The clonotype was recovered from a human donor with alopecia areata. J is TRBJ2-5 and V is TRBV9; 10 nucleotides agree with TRBD2. The source material was CD4+ T cells sorted from blood, sampled around week 49, from a patient treated with tofacitinib. The CDR3 sequence: CASSGGLAHGFETQYF. The CDR3 coding sequence is TGTGCCAGCAGCGGGGGACTAGCGCATGGTTTCGAGACCCAGTACTTC.